The TCR beta chain under discussion was sequenced for a study of post-analysis software for immune sequencing data. Study results and limitations: TRBV segments more frequent in patients than in controls numbered five and included TRBV5-6, TRBV5-1 and TRBV20-1.

Unique-molecular-identifier-tagged TCR beta cDNA libraries were used. TCRdb re-analysed the PCR reads in MiXCR, keeping a single row per CDR3 protein. This table holds 700,000 to 900,000 distinct CDR3 sequences, more than 45% found once. This CDR3 comprises 15 residues. Germline V gene lookup returns CDR1 LNHDA and CDR2 SQIVND (reference sequence). V lost 4 bases to trimming and J lost 6 bases; unmatched junction nucleotides: 8. On this clonotype: Its antigen is still unknown.

The receptor's source is a girl aged 10 to 17 with multiple sclerosis. The chain couples TRBV19 to TRBJ2-7; 11 bases map to TRBD2. Material: blood. CDR3 nucleotide sequence: TGTGCCAGTAGTACATATCTAGCGGGAGGCCCCGAGCAGTACTTC. Its translation is CASSTYLAGGPEQYF.